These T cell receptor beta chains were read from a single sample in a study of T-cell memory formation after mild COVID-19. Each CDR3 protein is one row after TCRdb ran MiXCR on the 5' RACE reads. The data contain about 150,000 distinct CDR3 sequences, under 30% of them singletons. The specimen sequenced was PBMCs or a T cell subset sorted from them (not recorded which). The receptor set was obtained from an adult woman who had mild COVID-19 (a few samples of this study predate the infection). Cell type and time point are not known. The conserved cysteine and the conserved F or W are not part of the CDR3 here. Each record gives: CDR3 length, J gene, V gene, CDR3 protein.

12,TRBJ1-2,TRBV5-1,ASSLYRLGYGYT
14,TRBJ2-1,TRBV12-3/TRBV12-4,ASSLHRDRGRDEQF
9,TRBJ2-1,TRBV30,AWSGYNEQF
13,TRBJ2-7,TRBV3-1,ASSQEAGARNEQY
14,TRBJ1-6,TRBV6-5,ASSYSKSGVGGTLH
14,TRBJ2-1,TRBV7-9,ASSIFSGSSYNEQF
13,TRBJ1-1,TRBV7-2,ASSWGQGMNTEAF
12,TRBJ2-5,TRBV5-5,ASSLEAPQETQY
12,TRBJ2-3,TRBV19,ASSGLGGADTQY
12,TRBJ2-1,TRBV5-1,ASTLRGSYNEQF
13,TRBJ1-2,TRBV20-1,SARQRGQVIGGYT
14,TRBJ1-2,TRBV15,ATSREPGGLNYGYT
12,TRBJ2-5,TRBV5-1,ASSFGERDGTQY
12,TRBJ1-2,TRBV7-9,ASSSGDRRYGYT
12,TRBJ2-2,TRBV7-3,ASGNLPVTGELF
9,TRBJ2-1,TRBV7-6,ASSSPDEQF
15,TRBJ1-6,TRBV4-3,ASSQEVQVPDNSPLH
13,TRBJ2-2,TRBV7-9,ASRPGTSPPGELF
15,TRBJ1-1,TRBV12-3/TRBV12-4,ASNPGWGSPPNTEAF
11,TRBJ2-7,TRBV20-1,SAPVGSSYEQY